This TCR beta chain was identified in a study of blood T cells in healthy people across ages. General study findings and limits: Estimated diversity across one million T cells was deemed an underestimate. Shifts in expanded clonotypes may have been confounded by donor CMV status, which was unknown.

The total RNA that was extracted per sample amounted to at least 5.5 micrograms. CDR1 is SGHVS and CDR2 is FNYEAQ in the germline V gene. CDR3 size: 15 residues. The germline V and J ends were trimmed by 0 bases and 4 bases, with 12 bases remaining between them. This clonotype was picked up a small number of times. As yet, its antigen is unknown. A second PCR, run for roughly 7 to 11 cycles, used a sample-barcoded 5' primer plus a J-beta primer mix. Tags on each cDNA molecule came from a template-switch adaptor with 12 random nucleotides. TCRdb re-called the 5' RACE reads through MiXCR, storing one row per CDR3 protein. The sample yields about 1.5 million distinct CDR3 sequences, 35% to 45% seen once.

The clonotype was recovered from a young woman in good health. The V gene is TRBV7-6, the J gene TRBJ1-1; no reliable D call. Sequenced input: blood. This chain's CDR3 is CASSLALGRTTEAFF. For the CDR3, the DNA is TGTGCCAGCAGCTTAGCGCTAGGGAGGACCACTGAAGCTTTCTTT. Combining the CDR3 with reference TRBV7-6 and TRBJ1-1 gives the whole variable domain GAGVSQSPRYKVTKRGQDVALRCDPISGHVSLYWYRQALGQGPEFLTYFNYEAQQDKSGLPNDRFSAERPEGSISTLTIQRTEQRDSAMYRCASSLALGRTTEAFFGQGTRLTVV.